This entry concerns a single T cell receptor (beta chain). Per germline, CDR1 SGHKS and CDR2 YYEKEE (reference sequence). The CDR3 sequence is 14 residues long. The V and J ends lost 2 bases and 5 bases, in that order; junction bases with no gene match: 1. This table comes from immunoSEQ multiplex PCR, and its TCRdb copy is limited to in-frame clones, with some not included. Of about 72,000 clones listed, 65% to 85% are singletons. This specimen comes from a study of neoadjuvant anti-PD-1 for oral cavity cancer. The receptor's source is a person aged 40-85 years with oral cavity squamous cell carcinoma. The chain carries TRBV5-5 and TRBJ2-3; 11 nucleotides agree with TRBD1. Source: PBMCs, taken before nivolumab (anti-PD-1) treatment. This CDR3 reads CASSFGTGGDTQYF. The CDR3 DNA follows: TGTGCCAGCAGCTTCGGGACAGGGGGAGATACGCAGTATTTT. Combining the CDR3 with reference TRBV5-5 and TRBJ2-3 gives the whole variable domain DAGVTQSPTHLIKTRGQQVTLRCSPISGHKSVSWYQQVLGQGPQFIFQYYEKEERGRGNFPDRFSARQFPNYSSELNVNALLLGDSALYLCASSFGTGGDTQYFGPGTRLTVL.